This T cell receptor beta chain was documented in a study of cytomegalovirus exposure and HLA in healthy donors (dated by TCRdb to about 2017). Regarding the complete study: In an earlier analysis of roughly 500 of the donors, approximately 260 Gb of sequence data and 100 million or so unique TCR beta sequences from about 190 million T cells were reported. An early release covering 550 to 650 HLA-typed donors comprised about 290 gigabases of sequencing data and around 80 million unique TCR sequences. Of the approximately 400 genotyped donors, 75% to 85% were placed in the genetic ancestry cluster associated with self-reported Caucasian donors. The study aimed to test whether signatures of past pathogen exposure could be identified by cataloging public T cell receptors. The study used immunosequencing to profile the T cell repertoires of 666 subjects and linked those repertoires to cytomegalovirus serostatus. A separate validation cohort of roughly 120 different subjects was used in addition to the roughly 640-subject first cohort. High-throughput TCR immunosequencing, statistical association of individual TCRs with disease status, and machine learning were combined to predict cytomegalovirus infection status. To study patterns of TCR occurrence, a later analysis re-analyzed previously published TCR beta repertoires from around 700 donors and added high-resolution HLA genotyping. The later analysis used no new phenotypic data to find candidate immune exposures, relying instead on TCR beta sequences and their occurrence across donors. An earlier analysis of 587 of the donors used high-throughput TCR beta sequencing to judge whether each TCR beta V gene segment behaved as functional or pseudogenic. Donor age, sex, ethnicity and CMV serostatus were collected together with the repertoire data. In a later genetic analysis, genome-wide SNP genotypes for 398 of the 666 donors were used, and that subset was treated as a discovery cohort. Every repertoire in the discovery cohort had been generated on one and the same sequencing platform. HLA typing covered class I and class II loci at four-digit resolution. The number of typed donors differed by locus: about 629-630 for A, B, C, DRB1 and DQB1; some 540 for DQA1; fewer than 610 for DPA1; and around 470 for DPB1. Because of strong linkage in the cohort, a few DR-DQ haplotypes were treated as single units for association and clustering. Among around 400 genotyped donors of the cohort, an average of 235,054 unique TCR beta nucleotide sequences were sequenced per donor, about a sixth of them non-productive.

The cohort comprised some 730 healthy bone marrow donors. All cohort members were sampled while nominally healthy, although unrecorded immune exposures were likely present. The donor tested CMV seronegative and was one of the 352 seronegative cohort members. Every donor gave a peripheral blood sample, and the peripheral blood mononuclear cells from that sample were used for TCR beta sequencing. The Qiagen DNeasy Blood Extraction Kit was used to extract genomic DNA from the blood cell samples. Regarding this clone: Its antigen remains unidentified.

The CDR3 sequence holds 13 residues, the cysteine and phenylalanine included. Solely the CDR3 DNA is kept, with 39 bases framed from the first base. CDR1 and CDR2, looked up from the germline V gene, are SQVTM and ANQGSEA. Relative to germline, V is missing 8 bases and J is missing 1 base, with 7 bases of the junction outside any gene match. Library prep was done by the immunoSEQ multiplex PCR assay. A mixture of 60 forward primers for TCR Vbeta segments and 13 reverse primers for TCR Jbeta segments was used in the multiplex PCR. Amplification of the CDR3 region of rearranged TCR beta genes was performed with a multiplex PCR assay on genomic DNA. On the Illumina HiSeq System, the amplified TCR beta libraries were sequenced as 87-base-pair reads. The authors' analysis ran thus. In a later analysis, 70 million to 95 million unique TCR beta chains were counted across the roughly 670 repertoires, and about 9.9 million of these chains were shared by at least two donors. A nearest-neighbor algorithm error-corrected the raw reads and collapsed the reads into unique sequences, merging closely related sequences to remove PCR and sequencing errors. V, D and J gene segments were assigned by aligning CDR3 sequences to IMGT reference sequences. Each retained sequence needed at least a six-nucleotide match to both a V gene segment and a J gene segment. Rearrangements were called productive when the CDR3 lacked stop codons and stayed in frame with V and J; all others were non-productive. CDR3 was defined according to IMGT convention as the region running from the second conserved V-encoded cysteine to the conserved J-encoded phenylalanine. In an earlier analysis of 587 of the donors, sequences lacking an unambiguous match to a single V gene segment were excluded. An earlier analysis of a few hundred of the donors classified V segments as functional when productive rearrangements were above 56.7% and as segregating when the standard deviation between donors was above 5%. To diagnose cytomegalovirus status from the catalog of TCR beta chain sequences, a statistical classification framework was built. A later analysis assigned V and J genes by comparing TCR nucleotide sequences with IMGT/GENE-DB human TR gene sequences. Using the TCRdist pipeline, a later analysis assigned CDR3 sequences along with most-parsimonious VDJ recombination scenarios. In a later analysis, each TCR beta chain was defined by its CDR3 amino acid sequence together with its V-gene family, and reads without a unique V-gene family were excluded. As a way to deal with suspected cross-contamination and a sequencing artifact, a later analysis dropped roughly 620 nucleotide sequences that were highly shared and had low generation probability. For each public chain, a later analysis derived a clonal expansion index from normalized ranks of inferred template counts within each repertoire. In a later analysis, generation probabilities were computed using a VDJ recombination model fitted to out-of-frame rearrangements, and the results were checked against IGoR. In a later analysis, TCR-TCR, TCR-HLA and TCR-CMV co-occurrence was scored with hypergeometric tests, and a repertoire-size bias correction was applied to TCR pairs. False discovery rates were estimated in a later analysis by permuting HLA or CMV assignments 20 times. In a later analysis, co-occurring TCRs were grouped with DBSCAN, and TCRdist sequence similarity was added when clustering was performed within HLA-allele-positive subsets. Repertoires with fewer than 30,000 or more than 120,000 public chains were left out of co-occurrence clustering, as were a few repertoires with anomalous nucleotide sharing. TCRdb provides this immuneACCESS table in a form limited to in-frame rearrangements. Some clones are lacking; in checked studies, under half of them reflect an unresolved V gene, and why the rest are absent is not known. The D gene and trimming were derived from the DNA, and the V and J assignments and clone size from that table. The record for this sample contains about 70,000 clones. The top ten constitute under 2% of the sample.

Results the study describes overall, beyond this receptor: A later genetic analysis associated a missense DCLRE1C variant with V-gene and J-gene trimming of TCR beta chains, and an independent cohort replicated the association. In this cohort, only TCR beta chains were sequenced, and detectable features were limited by the absence of alpha or paired-chain data. Presence/absence analyses assumed roughly uniform sequencing depth across donors, an assumption that may not hold. Some IMGT-functional V segments, including TRBV6-2 and TRBV6-3, could not be distinguished by the 87-base-pair reads and were therefore excluded. When HLA alleles, especially DR and DQ, strongly co-occurred, TCR associations were difficult to assign to individual alleles. According to the authors, the approach could potentially be generalized to other disease states and immunological phenotypes. HLA typing was unavailable for some donors at each locus, so association tests used only the typed subset. An earlier analysis of 450 to 750 of the donors showed that most TCR beta V segments appeared in productive rearrangements either about 87% or about 30% of the time, which broadly matched IMGT annotations. Most TCR sequences were seen in very few donors, while some public TCRs were found in many individuals. Because counts were too low, 15 to 20 rarely observed V segments, including chromosome 9 orphons, were left out of the earlier analysis of several hundred of the donors. A further reported finding was that TCR beta sequences accurately predicted the HLA-A and HLA-B alleles for most subjects in the first cohort. Compared with equally common non-associated chains, HLA-associated TCR beta chains in a later analysis were more clonally expanded and had lower generation probabilities. For the cohort, immune exposure information was limited to CMV serostatus. A group of highly shared sequence variants was considered likely to be a technical artifact of the sequencing pipeline. A later analysis reported that several top co-occurrence clusters appeared linked to parvovirus B19, influenza, CMV and Epstein-Barr virus. The classifier was reported to diagnose cytomegalovirus status with high specificity and sensitivity in both the original and validation cohorts. According to a later analysis, most CMV-associated TCR beta chains appeared to be HLA-restricted, and the HLA associations seemed to be driven largely by CMV exposure. In a later analysis, TCR association rates were found to vary across HLA loci, with the most associated TCRs seen for DRB1 alleles and the fewest for HLA-C alleles. At a false discovery rate of 0.05, a later analysis linked fewer than 20,000 TCR beta sequences to specific HLA alleles. Correlated functional status among segregating V segments might reflect linkage disequilibrium, but an unknown experimental factor could not be ruled out. A later genetic analysis reported fewer N-insertions in productive TCRs among donors in an Asian-associated ancestry cluster than the approximately 700-donor mean. In vitro tests confirmed that a few of the cytomegalovirus-associated TCR beta chains recognize cytomegalovirus antigens. In the study, around 150 TCR beta chains were listed as associated with cytomegalovirus.

Sequencing input: PBMCs. This sequence uses TRBV29-1 and TRBJ1-1; the central 7 bases match TRBD1. This sequence originates from a woman aged 25 to 39 in good health and CMV-seronegative. The DNA sequence is as follows: TGCAGCACCAGGGGGGCTCCGAACACTGAAGCTTTCTTT. It is translated as CSTRGAPNTEAFF. The full variable domain, with segments outside the CDR3 supplied by the reference TRBV29-1 and TRBJ1-1 proteins, appears as SAVISQKPSRDICQRGTSLTIQCQVDSQVTMMFWYRQQPGQSLTLIATANQGSEATYESGFVIDKFPISRPNLTFSTLTVSNMSPEDSSIYLCSTRGAPNTEAFFGQGTRLTVV.